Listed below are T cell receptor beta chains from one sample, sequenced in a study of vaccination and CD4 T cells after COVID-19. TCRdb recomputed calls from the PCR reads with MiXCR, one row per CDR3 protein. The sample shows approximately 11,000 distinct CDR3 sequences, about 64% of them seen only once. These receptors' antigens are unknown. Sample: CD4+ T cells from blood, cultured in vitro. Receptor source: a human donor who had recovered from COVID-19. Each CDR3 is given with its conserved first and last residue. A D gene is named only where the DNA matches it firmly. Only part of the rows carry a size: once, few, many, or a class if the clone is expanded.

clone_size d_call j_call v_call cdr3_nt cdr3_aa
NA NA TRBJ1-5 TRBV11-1 TGTGCCAGCAGCTTATTGAGTGTCCGGAGCAATCAGCCCCAGCATTTT CASSLLSVRSNQPQHF
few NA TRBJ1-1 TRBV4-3 TGCGCCAGCAGCCAGGAACAGCTAAGGAGCGCTGAAGCTTTCTTT CASSQEQLRSAEAFF
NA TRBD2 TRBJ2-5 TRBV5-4 TGTGCCAGCAGCCCCAGCGGGGGAAGACAAGAGACCCAGTACTTC CASSPSGGRQETQYF
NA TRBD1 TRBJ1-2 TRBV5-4 TGTGCCAGCAGCTCAACAGGGGGTGGCTCTGGCTACACCTTC CASSSTGGGSGYTF
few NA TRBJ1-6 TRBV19 TGTGCCAGTAGTAGTGACTGGGAGAGCTCACCCCTCCACTTT CASSSDWESSPLHF
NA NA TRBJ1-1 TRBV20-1 TGCAGTGCAAACCCCTACCAATTGAACACTGAAGCTTTCTTT CSANPYQLNTEAFF
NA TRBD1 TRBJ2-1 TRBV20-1 TGCAGTGCACCCGACAGGGGGCCCAGAAATAACAATGAGCAGTTCTTC CSAPDRGPRNNNEQFF
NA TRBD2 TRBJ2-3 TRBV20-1 TGCAGTGCTAGAAGACTAGCGGGAGGGGCAGATACGCAGTATTTT CSARRLAGGADTQYF
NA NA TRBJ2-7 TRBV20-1 TGCAGTGCTAGAGGTCCGGACTTCTCCTACGAGCAGTACTTC CSARGPDFSYEQYF
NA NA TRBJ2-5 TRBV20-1 TGCAGTGCTAGTGCAGGGTCTGAAGAGACCCAGTACTTC CSASAGSEETQYF
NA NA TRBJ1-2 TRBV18 TGTGCCAGTTCAGAGAACGCTAACTATGGCTACACCTTC CASSENANYGYTF
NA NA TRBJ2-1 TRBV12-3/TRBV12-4 TGTGCCAGCAGTTTATGGGGACTTTACAATGAGCAGTTCTTC CASSLWGLYNEQFF
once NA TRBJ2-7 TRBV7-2 TGTGCCAGCAGCCAAGAGGGGCTCGCGGGCTCCTACGAGCAGTACTTC CASSQEGLAGSYEQYF
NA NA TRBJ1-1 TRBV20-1 TGCAGTGCTAGAAAGGCAAGGAACACTGAAGCTTTCTTT CSARKARNTEAFF
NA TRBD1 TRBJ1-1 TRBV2 TGTGCCAGCAGTGATCGGACAGGGGGCGCGAACACTGAAGCTTTCTTT CASSDRTGGANTEAFF
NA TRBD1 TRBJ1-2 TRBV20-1 TGCAGTGCTAGGGACAGGGTTTCCTACTATGGCTACACCTTC CSARDRVSYYGYTF
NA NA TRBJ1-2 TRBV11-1 TGTGCCAGCAGCCACGCGGGAATTCTTGGCTACACCTTC CASSHAGILGYTF
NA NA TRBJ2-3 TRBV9 TGTGCCAGCAGCGTAACGGCCCCAGATACGCAGTATTTT CASSVTAPDTQYF
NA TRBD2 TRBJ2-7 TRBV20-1 TGCAGTGCTAGTAGGGCTAGCGGCGCCTACGAGCAGTACTTC CSASRASGAYEQYF
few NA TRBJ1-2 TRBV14 TGTGCCAGCAGCCAAAGTTCTCTCTATGGCTACACCTTC CASSQSSLYGYTF
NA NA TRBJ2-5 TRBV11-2 TGTGCCAGCAGCCCGAAACGGACCCAGTACTTC CASSPKRTQYF
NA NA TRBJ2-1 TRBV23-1 TGCGCCAGCATTCCGAGTGCGGGCTCCTACAATGAGCAGTTCTTC CASIPSAGSYNEQFF
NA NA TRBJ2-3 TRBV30 TGTGCCTGGAGTGCCCGTGGGGGGACAGATACGCAGTATTTT CAWSARGGTDTQYF
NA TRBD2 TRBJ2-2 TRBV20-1 TGCAGTGCGCGGGGACTAGCGGCGACCGGGGAGCTGTTTTTT CSARGLAATGELFF
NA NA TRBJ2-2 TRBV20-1 TGCAGTGCTTTCAGCGCAAACGTCCCGGGGCGCACCGGGGAGCTGTTTTTT CSAFSANVPGRTGELFF
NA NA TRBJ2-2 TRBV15 TGTGCCACCAGCATGGACTACACGAACACCGGGGAGCTGTTTTTT CATSMDYTNTGELFF
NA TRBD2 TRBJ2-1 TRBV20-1 TGCAGTGCTGAAAGCGGGAGGACCTACAATGAGCAGTTCTTC CSAESGRTYNEQFF
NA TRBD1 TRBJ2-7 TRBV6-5 TGTGCCAGCAGTTACGGAGGGACAGGGGGGCAGTACTTC CASSYGGTGGQYF
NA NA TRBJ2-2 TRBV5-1 TGCGCCAGCAGCCAACTCTCGTCGAACACCGGGGAGCTGTTTTTT CASSQLSSNTGELFF
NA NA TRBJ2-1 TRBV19 TGTGCCAGTAGCCAAAATACCTACAATGAGCAGTTCTTC CASSQNTYNEQFF
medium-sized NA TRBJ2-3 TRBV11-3 TGTGCCAGCAGCTTAAATATTGGGACAGATACGCAGTATTTT CASSLNIGTDTQYF
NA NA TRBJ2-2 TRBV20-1 TGCAGTGCTAGGGCCGGGACTCACTCGAACACCGGGGAGCTGTTTTTT CSARAGTHSNTGELFF
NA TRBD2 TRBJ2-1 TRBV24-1 TGTGCCACCAGTGATCCCGGGACTAGCGGCAATGAGCAGTTCTTC CATSDPGTSGNEQFF
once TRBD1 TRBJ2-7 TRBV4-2 TGTGCCAGCAGCCCCCTCGGGACAGGTAGCCACGAGCAGTACTTC CASSPLGTGSHEQYF
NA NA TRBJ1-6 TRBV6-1 TGTGCCAGCAGGCCCGACGGCTCAAATTCACCCCTCCACTTT CASRPDGSNSPLHF
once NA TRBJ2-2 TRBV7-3 TGTGCCAGCACCGAACAGCCGAACACCGGGGAGCTGTTTTTT CASTEQPNTGELFF
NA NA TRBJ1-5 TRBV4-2 TGTGCCAGCAGCCAAGAGCCGGGGCGCAATCAGCCCCAGCATTTT CASSQEPGRNQPQHF
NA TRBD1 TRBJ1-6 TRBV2 TGTGCCAGCAGTGTGAGCAGGGGGAATTCACCCCTCCACTTT CASSVSRGNSPLHF
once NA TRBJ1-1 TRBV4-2 TGTGCCAGCAGCCACCCGGGAGACACCCTCGTTGAAGCTTTCTTT CASSHPGDTLVEAFF
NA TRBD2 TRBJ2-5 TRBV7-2 TGTGCCAGCAGCTTCGGGACTAGCAAAGAGACCCAGTACTTC CASSFGTSKETQYF
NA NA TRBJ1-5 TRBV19 TGTGCCAGTAGTATAGATTCGGCAGGGGTTAGGCCCCAGCATTTT CASSIDSAGVRPQHF
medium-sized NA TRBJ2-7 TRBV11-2 TGTGCCAGCAGCCGAACTAGTCACGAGCAGTACTTC CASSRTSHEQYF
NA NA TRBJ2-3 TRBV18 TGTGCCAGCTCACCCTTACGGCCAGATACGCAGTATTTT CASSPLRPDTQYF
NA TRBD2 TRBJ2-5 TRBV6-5 TGTGCCAGCAGTTACTCGATAAGCGGGGGGGACAAAGAGACCCAGTACTTC CASSYSISGGDKETQYF
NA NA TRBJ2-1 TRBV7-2 TGTGCCAGCAGCGCTTACTTCAATGAGCAGTTCTTC CASSAYFNEQFF
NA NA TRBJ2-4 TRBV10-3 TGTGCCATCAGCCCCCTTGCGGGGCAGTCCAAAAACATTCAGTACTTC CAISPLAGQSKNIQYF
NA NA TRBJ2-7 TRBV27 TGTGCCAGCAGTTTATTTCCGGATTCCTACGAGCAGTACTTC CASSLFPDSYEQYF
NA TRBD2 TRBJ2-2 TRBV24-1 TGTGCCACCAGTGTATCAGCGGGACGGACCGGGGAGCTGTTTTTT CATSVSAGRTGELFF